This T cell receptor beta chain was captured by sequencing in a study of regulatory T cells in long-lasting Graves disease. Study overall: The study counted Graves' disease as persistent given over 5 years of antithyroid drugs and positive TSH receptor antibodies.

The sample holds a few counts of this clonotype. What it binds is unknown. The time point was: persistent/refractory GD, antithyroid drugs over 5 years with positive TRAb. Extracted PBMC RNA gave rise to the TCR library. Study-wide points: The number of shared public clonotypes was higher in persistent patients (about 3,000) than new patients (roughly 970). Relative to newly diagnosed Graves' patients, persistent ones had lower TCR diversity.

TCR beta libraries were built with iRepertoire HTBI primers and Arm-PCR of CDR3 regions. TCRdb re-derived calls from the multiplex PCR reads in MiXCR, one entry per CDR3 protein. In the table there are approximately 380,000 distinct CDR3 sequences, about a fifth of which are singletons. This sample comprised peripheral blood mononuclear cells (PBMCs), obtained when the disease was refractory, from a patient treated with antithyroid drugs. The TCR was taken from a female donor with Graves disease.

CDR3 region: CASSQDRQGTDTQYF. DNA of the CDR3: TGCGCCAGCAGCCAAGATCGCCAGGGAACAGATACGCAGTATTTT. This chain joins TRBV4-1 and TRBJ2-3; the D gene is possibly TRBD1 (5 bases). V gave up 0 bases and J gave up 3 bases, with 10 bases separating them. The V gene's germline CDR1 is MGHRA and CDR2 YSYEKL. The length of the CDR3 is 15 residues.